This entry describes one T cell receptor (beta chain). Its antigen remains unknown. The data were obtained in a study of PD-1 blockade in classical Hodgkin lymphoma. Across the whole study: The nivolumab dose that patients received was 3 mg/kg, given intravenously every 2 weeks. Study results and caveats: CD4+ but not CD8+ TCR diversity rose significantly by C4D1. Patients who responded completely had about the same baseline diversity as newly diagnosed patients.

The CDR3 is 16 residues long. The germline V and J ends were trimmed by 4 bases and 2 bases, with 18 bases remaining between them. Looked up from germline, CDR1 is SEHNR and CDR2 is FQNEAQ (reference sequence). Every patient had relapsed following autologous stem cell transplantation, and cohorts differed in brentuximab vedotin exposure. Researchers pulled CD8+ T cells out of thawed PBMCs using magnetic negative selection. Complete response, partial response or progressive disease constituted the best response categories observed. Here immunoSEQ multiplex PCR was the method, and the copy in TCRdb shows in-frame clones only, minus some. The table includes about 30,000 clones, 88% detected once.

The receptor's source is a human donor with classical Hodgkin lymphoma. The chain has TRBV7-9 and TRBJ2-7, with D maybe TRBD2 (7 bases). The sequencing used CD8+ T cells from blood, collected at baseline. The CDR3 DNA sequence: TGTGCCAGCAGCTCCGCGGGGGCGATCCCCCCCTACGAGCAGTACTTC. Amino acids: CASSSAGAIPPYEQYF. The whole variable domain, remainder taken from reference TRBV7-9 and TRBJ2-7, is DTGVSQNPRHKITKRGQNVTFRCDPISEHNRLYWYRQTLGQGPEFLTYFQNEAQLEKSRLLSDRFSAERPKGSFSTLEIQRTEQGDSAMYLCASSSAGAIPPYEQYFGPGTRLTVT.